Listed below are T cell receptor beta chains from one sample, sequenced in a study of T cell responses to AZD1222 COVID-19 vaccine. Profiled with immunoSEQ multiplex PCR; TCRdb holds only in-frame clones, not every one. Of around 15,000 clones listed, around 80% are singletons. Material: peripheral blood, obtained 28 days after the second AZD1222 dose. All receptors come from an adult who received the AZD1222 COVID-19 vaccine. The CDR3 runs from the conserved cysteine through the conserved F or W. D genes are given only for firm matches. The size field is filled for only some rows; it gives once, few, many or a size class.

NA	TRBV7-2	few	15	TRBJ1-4	TGTGCCAGCAGCTTAGCGGGACAACGAGGTGAAAAACTGTTTTTT	CASSLAGQRGEKLFF
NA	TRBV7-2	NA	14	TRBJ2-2	TGTGCCAGCAGCCCCCTAGCGAGGGGCGGGGAGCTGTTTTTT	CASSPLARGGELFF
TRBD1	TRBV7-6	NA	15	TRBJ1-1	TGTGCCAGCAGCTTAAGACCGGGACAGGGCACTGAAGCTTTCTTT	CASSLRPGQGTEAFF
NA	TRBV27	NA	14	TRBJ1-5	TGTGCCAGCAGTCCGAGGTATAGCAATCAGCCCCAGCATTTT	CASSPRYSNQPQHF
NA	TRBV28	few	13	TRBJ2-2	TGTGCCAGCAGTGTACAGAGGGCCGGGGAGCTGTTTTTT	CASSVQRAGELFF
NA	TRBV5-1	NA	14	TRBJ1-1	TGCGCCAGCAGCGTACAGGGCGGGGGCACTGAAGCTTTCTTT	CASSVQGGGTEAFF
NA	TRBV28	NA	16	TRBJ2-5	TGTGCCAGCAGTCCGCCCCAGCAGGGGACGGGGGAGACCCAGTACTTC	CASSPPQQGTGETQYF
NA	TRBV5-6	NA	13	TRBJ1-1	TGTGCCAGCAGCTACCGACCTAACACTGAAGCTTTCTTT	CASSYRPNTEAFF
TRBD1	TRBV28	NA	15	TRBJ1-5	TGTGCCAGCAGACCCTCTGACAGGGGTTTTCAGCCCCAGCATTTT	CASRPSDRGFQPQHF
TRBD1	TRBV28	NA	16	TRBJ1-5	TGTGCCAGCAGTTCCGGACAGGGGAACGGGAATCAGCCCCAGCATTTT	CASSSGQGNGNQPQHF
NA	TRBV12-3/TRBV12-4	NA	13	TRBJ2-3	TGTGCCAGCAGTTTAGCGCTGATAGATACGCAGTATTTT	CASSLALIDTQYF
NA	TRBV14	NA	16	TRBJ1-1	TGTGCCAGCAGCCAACCAGGTGGGGACATGAACACTGAAGCTTTCTTT	CASSQPGGDMNTEAFF
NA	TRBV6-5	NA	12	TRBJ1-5	TGTGCCAGCGGTCGCCTTAAGCAACCCCAGCATTTT	CASGRLKQPQHF
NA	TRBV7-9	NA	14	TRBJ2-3	TGTGCCAGCAGCCCCCCGGACCGGGGAGCCCCGCAGTATTTT	CASSPPDRGAPQYF
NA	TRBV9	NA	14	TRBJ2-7	TGTGCCAGCAGCGTAGCTACGAGTGGGTACGAGCAGTACTTC	CASSVATSGYEQYF
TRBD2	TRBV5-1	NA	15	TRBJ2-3	TGCGCCAGCAGCTTTCGGGGGGGTGACGCAGATACGCAGTATTTT	CASSFRGGDADTQYF
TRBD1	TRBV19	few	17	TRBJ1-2	TGTGCCAGCCAAGAATCCGGGACAGGGGGCACTCTTTCTGGCTACACCTTC	CASQESGTGGTLSGYTF
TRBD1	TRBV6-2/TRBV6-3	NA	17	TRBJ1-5	TGTGCCAGCAGTTACCAACAGGGGGAAGGGTATGATCAGCCCCAGCATTTT	CASSYQQGEGYDQPQHF
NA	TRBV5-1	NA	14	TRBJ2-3	TGCGCCAGCAGCTTAGGGCGGAGCACAGATACGCAGTATTTT	CASSLGRSTDTQYF
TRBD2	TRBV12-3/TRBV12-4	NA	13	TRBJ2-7	TGTGCCAGCAGTCTAGCGGGGAGCTACGAGCAGTACTTC	CASSLAGSYEQYF
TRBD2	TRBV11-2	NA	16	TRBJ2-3	TGTGCCAGCAGCTTGACTAGCGGGGGGGTTGGAGATACGCAGTATTTT	CASSLTSGGVGDTQYF
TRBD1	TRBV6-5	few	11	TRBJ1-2	TGTGGGGGACAGGGAGAAGGGGGCTACACCTTC	CGGQGEGGYTF
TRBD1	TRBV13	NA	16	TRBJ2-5	TGTGCCAGCAACGCGAGGGGCAGGGGGATGCAAGAGACCCAGTACTTC	CASNARGRGMQETQYF
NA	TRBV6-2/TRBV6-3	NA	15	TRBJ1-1	TGTGCCAGCAGTTCGGCAGGGGCTGGGGACACTGAAGCTTTCTTT	CASSSAGAGDTEAFF
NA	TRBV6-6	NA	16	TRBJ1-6	TGTGCCAGCAGTCTACCAAGTGGGGCGCGTGATTCACCCCTCCACTTT	CASSLPSGARDSPLHF
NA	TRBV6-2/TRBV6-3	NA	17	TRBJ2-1	TGTGCCAGCAGTGACCCCCTTGGGGGAAGCTCCTACAATGAGCAGTTCTTC	CASSDPLGGSSYNEQFF
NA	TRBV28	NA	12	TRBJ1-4	TGTGCCAGCAGTATCCGAGGTGAAAAACTGTTTTTT	CASSIRGEKLFF
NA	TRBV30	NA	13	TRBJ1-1	TGTGCCTGGAGTGTGGAGGGGAACACTGAAGCTTTCTTT	CAWSVEGNTEAFF
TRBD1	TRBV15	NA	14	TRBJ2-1	TGTGCCACCAGCAGGGACAGGGGGCAAGGAGAGCAGTTCTTC	CATSRDRGQGEQFF
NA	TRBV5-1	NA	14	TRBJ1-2	TGCGCCAGCAGCGTCTCCGGGAGAAACTATGGCTACACCTTC	CASSVSGRNYGYTF
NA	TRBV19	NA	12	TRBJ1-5	TGTGCCAGTACAACGGTCATGGGGCCCCAGCATTTT	CASTTVMGPQHF
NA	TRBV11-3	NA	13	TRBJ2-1	TGTGCCAGCACCCAAACAGGGAGCAATGAGCAGTTCTTC	CASTQTGSNEQFF
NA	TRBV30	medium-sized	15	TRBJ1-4	TGTGCCTGGACAGCCCCCGACAGGTTGAATGAAAAACTGTTTTTT	CAWTAPDRLNEKLFF
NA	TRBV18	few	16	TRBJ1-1	TGTGCCAGCTCACCACAGGCTATAATGGGGAACACTGAAGCTTTCTTT	CASSPQAIMGNTEAFF
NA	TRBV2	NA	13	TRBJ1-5	TGTGCCAGCTCACGCTCCAGCAATCAGCCCCAGCATTTT	CASSRSSNQPQHF
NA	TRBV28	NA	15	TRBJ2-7	TGTGCCAGCAGCCCAGGACTCAGACGCTCCTACGAGCAGTACTTC	CASSPGLRRSYEQYF
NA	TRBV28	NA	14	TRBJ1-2	TGTGCCAGCAGGGAGGACAGATCGAACTATGGCTACACCTTC	CASREDRSNYGYTF
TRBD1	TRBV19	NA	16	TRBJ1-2	TGTGCCAGTAGGCACAAGGGACAGGGCTTGGGAGATGGCTACACCTTC	CASRHKGQGLGDGYTF
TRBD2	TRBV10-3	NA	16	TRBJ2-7	TGTGCCATCAGTGAGCGCTTAGCGGGGGGGTGGTACGAGCAGTACTTC	CAISERLAGGWYEQYF
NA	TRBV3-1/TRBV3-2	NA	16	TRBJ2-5	TGTGCCAGCAATGAGGCGGGGTCGGGGTACCAAGAGACCCAGTACTTC	CASNEAGSGYQETQYF
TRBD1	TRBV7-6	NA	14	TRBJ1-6	TGTGCCAGCAGCTTGGGACAGCTGAATTCACCCCTCCACTTT	CASSLGQLNSPLHF
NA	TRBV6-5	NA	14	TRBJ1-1	TGTGCCAGCAGCACCGGATGGGGTGGCACTGAAGCTTTCTTT	CASSTGWGGTEAFF
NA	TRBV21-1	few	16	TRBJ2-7	TGTGCCAGCAGCAAAGTAGAGCCGGACAGCTCCTACGAGCAGTACTTC	CASSKVEPDSSYEQYF
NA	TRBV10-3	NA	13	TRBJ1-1	TGTGCCATCAGTGAAATGCAGAACGGGAAAGCTTTCTTT	CAISEMQNGKAFF
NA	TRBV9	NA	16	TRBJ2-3	TGTGCCAGCAGCGTAGGAGGTAGGGCAGACCGCGGTACGCAGTATTTT	CASSVGGRADRGTQYF
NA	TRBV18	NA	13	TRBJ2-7	TGTGCCAGCTCACCACTACAGGGCGACGAGCAGTACTTC	CASSPLQGDEQYF
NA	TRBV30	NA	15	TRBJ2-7	TGTGCCTGGAGTGTAGTCCTAGCACATTCATACGAGCAGTACTTC	CAWSVVLAHSYEQYF